Each of the 11 T cell receptor beta chains below was sequenced from the same sample in a study of blood T cell repertoires in COVID-19. The table came from immunoSEQ multiplex PCR; TCRdb's copy has only in-frame clones and leaves some out. The sample shows roughly 300,000 clones, roughly 91% of them seen only once. Sequencing input: PBMCs or T cells enriched from blood (not recorded which). Receptors were obtained from a woman aged 40 to 50 with acute COVID-19.

V and J are TRBV21-1 and TRBJ2-7; the DNA was not used to check the table's D call, TRBD1. TRBV21-1 has pseudogene status. The CDR3 extends over 14 amino acids. The CDR3 here is CASFDRAQSYEQYF. CDR3 bases: TGTGCCAGCTTTGACAGGGCCCAATCCTACGAGCAGTACTTC.

Details on this clone: At one end the junction does not follow the germline gene, possibly because of a read error. The chain uses TRBV6-2 or TRBV6-3 and TRBJ2-1, with 12 bases matching TRBD2. This CDR3 spans 13 amino acids. Germline V gene data show CDR1 as MNHEY and CDR2 as SVGEGT. The CDR3 nucleotides read TGTGCCAGCAGTTATCGTACTAGCGGGAGGCTGCTCTTC. It yields the protein CASSYRTSGRLLF.

The chain has TRBV18 and TRBJ2-7; 11 bases fit TRBD1. V trimming: 6 bases; J trimming: 6 bases; junction bases outside the gene matches: 13. The CDR3 has 16 residues. Germline V gene sequence: CDR1 KGHSH, CDR2 LQKENI. The CDR3 region has the DNA TGTGCCAGCTCCCCTCTCCGGGGACAGGGGGACTTCGAGCAGTACTTC. Its translation: CASSPLRGQGDFEQYF.

The chain links TRBV6-5 to TRBJ1-2, with 7 bases identical to TRBD1. Germline assignment: CDR1 MNHEY and CDR2 SVGAGI. This CDR3 contains 15 residues. Germline trimming cut 6 bases from V and 1 base from J; bases unmatched to any gene: 8. CDR3 nucleotide sequence: TGTGCCAGCAGCACCGGGACAGTTCGTAACTATGGCTACACCTTC. Protein: CASSTGTVRNYGYTF.

This rearrangement joins TRBV6-2 or TRBV6-3 to TRBJ1-1; 7 bases are a match to TRBD1. The CDR3 runs to 16 residues. CDR1 is MNHEY and CDR2 is SVGEGT in the germline V gene. Germline trimming cut 4 bases from V and 0 bases from J; bases unmatched to any gene: 8. The CDR3 spells CASSSIWDRLNTEAFF. The CDR3 nucleotides read TGTGCCAGCAGTTCCATCTGGGACAGACTGAACACTGAAGCTTTCTTT.

The chain links TRBV2 to TRBJ2-7, with 10 bases fitting TRBD1. J was trimmed by 0 bases and V by 6 bases; bases with no gene match: 2. The CDR3 contains 14 residues. The germline V gene has CDR1 SNHLY and CDR2 FYNNEI. CDR3 coding DNA: TGTGCCAGCAGGCGGGACAGGGGCTCCTACGAGCAGTACTTC. Its translation is CASRRDRGSYEQYF.

V is TRBV19 and J is TRBJ1-4; 9 nucleotides line up with TRBD1. The V gene's germline CDR1 is LNHDA and CDR2 SQIVND (reference sequence). The V and J ends lost 8 bases and 6 bases, in that order; junction bases with no gene match: 7. The CDR3 totals 14 residues. The CDR3 sequence: CASDPGQGYEKLFF. The CDR3 nucleotides are TGTGCCAGTGATCCGGGACAGGGATATGAAAAACTGTTTTTT. Using reference TRBV19 and TRBJ1-4 for the parts outside the CDR3, the full variable domain is DGGITQSPKYLFRKEGQNVTLSCEQNLNHDAMYWYRQDPGQGLRLIYYSQIVNDFQKGDIAEGYSVSREKKESFPLTVTSAQKNPTAFYLCASDPGQGYEKLFFGSGTQLSVL.

As DNA, the CDR3 is TGTGCCTGGGAGCACGGTGGCTACACCTTC. Translation gives CAWEHGGYTF. This chain connects TRBV30 to TRBJ1-2; D uncertain. V was pared by 5 bases and J by 7 bases, with 8 bases between. This CDR3 region has 10 residues. CDR1 is GTSNPN, CDR2 SVGIG, per germline (reference sequence).

The chain links TRBV5-4 to TRBJ1-2, with 11 bases matching TRBD1. The junction had 5 bases not matched to a gene; V was cut back by 0 bases and J by 7 bases. The CDR3 spans 15 residues. Germline V gives CDR1 SGHNT, CDR2 YYREEE (reference sequence). CDR3 in DNA: TGTGCCAGCAGCTTGGCGGACAGGGGGCAGAGTGGCTACACCTTC. It codes for CASSLADRGQSGYTF.

The V call is TRBV19, the J call TRBJ1-6; 9 bases line up with TRBD1. V gave up 3 bases and J gave up 11 bases; unmatched junction bases: 8. CDR1 LNHDA and CDR2 SQIVND come from the germline V gene (reference sequence). This CDR3 spans 15 amino acids. DNA of the CDR3: TGTGCCAGTAGTATCGCCGGGACAGGGACGACACCCCTCCACTTT. Protein product: CASSIAGTGTTPLHF.

V gene TRBV4-1 combines with J gene TRBJ2-7, with TRBD1 identical over 9 bases. J was trimmed by 7 bases and V by 5 bases; bases with no gene match: 12. The CDR3 consists of 15 residues. Germline values: CDR1 MGHRA, CDR2 YSYEKL. CDR3 nucleotide sequence: TGCGCCAGCAGCTTGGGGGACAGGGACTCGGGGGAGCAGTACTTC. Its protein is CASSLGDRDSGEQYF.